The clone carrying this T cell receptor (beta chain) has a single count. Its antigen is currently unknown. Some clones are missing from TCRdb's copy, which holds only in-frame ones; the method was immunoSEQ multiplex PCR. The sample includes approximately 190,000 clones, around 92% of them seen just once. These data are taken from a study of T cell responses to AZD1222 COVID-19 vaccine. Study-wide results and limits: A mostly white British donor set with more females was recruited, and clonal diversity was possibly underestimated. Two AZD1222 doses significantly raised spike-specific TCR breadth and depth over controls.

The CDR3 sequence is 15 residues long. Per the germline V gene, CDR1 is MNHNS and CDR2 is SASEGT. The V and J ends lost 3 bases and 8 bases, in that order; junction bases with no gene match: 6. Source: peripheral blood, taken on day 0 of AZD1222 vaccination. The chain has TRBV6-1 and TRBJ1-4; 10 nucleotides line up with TRBD1. The source is an adult in good health. The CDR3 reads CASSDRGQGREKLFF. DNA of the CDR3: TGTGCCAGCAGTGATCGGGGACAGGGGAGGGAAAAACTGTTTTTT.